One and the same sample provided the 11 T cell receptor beta chains below, sequenced in a study of HIV-infected patients and healthy controls. Alpha and beta constant-region primers primed reverse transcription of around 550 ng RNA. Each of the alpha and beta chains got its own library through chain-specific third strand synthesis with indices. Each CDR3 protein gets one entry after TCRdb re-called the 5' RACE reads with MiXCR. The repertoire holds 15,000 to 20,000 distinct CDR3 sequences, 4.5% to 7% seen once, with 1.5% to 2% in the top ten. The repertoire came from unfractionated whole blood and reflected all unsorted peripheral T cells. The source material was blood. The receptors were sampled from an adult in good health.

This clonotype was seen repeatedly, ten times or more. The chain employs TRBV19 and TRBJ2-5; D remains unclear. Germline CDR1 is LNHDA and CDR2 is SQIVND (reference sequence). The V end lost 6 bases, the J end lost 1 base, and 15 bases lay between the germline ends. The CDR3 consists of 15 residues. DNA of the CDR3: TGTGCCAGTAGCCTTAGGGCATTGACCCAAGAGACCCAGTACTTC. Amino acid sequence: CASSLRALTQETQYF. The full variable domain, rest sourced from reference TRBV19 and TRBJ2-5, is DGGITQSPKYLFRKEGQNVTLSCEQNLNHDAMYWYRQDPGQGLRLIYYSQIVNDFQKGDIAEGYSVSREKKESFPLTVTSAQKNPTAFYLCASSLRALTQETQYFGPGTRLLVL.

The sample holds many counts of this clonotype. The chain couples TRBV27 to TRBJ2-1, with 9 positions matching TRBD2. The ends lost 2 bases at V and 15 bases at J; junction bases unmatched: 14. This CDR3 spans 15 amino acids. CDR1 is MNHEY, CDR2 SMNVEV, per germline (reference sequence). CDR3 nucleotide sequence: TGTGCCAGCAGTTTAAGTAGCGGGGGCCCCTGGGCCCGGTTCTTC. As protein: CASSLSSGGPWARFF.

This clonotype was seen a few times. This rearrangement joins TRBV12-5 to TRBJ1-2; a weak D match, TRBD1 (6 bases). V was cut by 3 bases and J by 4 bases, with 18 bases left in between. The germline V gene has CDR1 LGHNT and CDR2 FRNRAP. CDR3 length equals 16 residues. The chain's CDR3 is CASGFPGQPLGYGYTF. In DNA form, the CDR3 reads TGTGCTAGTGGTTTCCCGGGACAACCACTGGGCTATGGCTACACCTTC.

This clonotype was seen at least ten times. The rearrangement joins TRBV7-9 to TRBJ1-6; maybe TRBD1 (5 bases). The CDR3 covers 16 residues. Germline CDR1 and CDR2: SEHNR and FQNEAQ (reference sequence). V was cut by 4 bases and J by 8 bases, with 18 bases left in between. The CDR3 region has the DNA TGTGCCAGCAGCTCCACCCACGGGACGGAGCATTCACCCCTCCACTTT. This sequence encodes CASSSTHGTEHSPLHF.

This clonotype occurred many times. This rearrangement joins TRBV18 to TRBJ1-5; D is possibly TRBD1 (6 bases). The CDR3 consists of 16 residues. Trimming took off 0 bases at V and 5 bases at J, with 14 bases between the two ends. Germline assignment: CDR1 KGHSH and CDR2 LQKENI. CDR3 loop: CASSPPMGRGYQPQHF. CDR3 sequence (DNA): TGTGCCAGCTCACCACCGATGGGCAGGGGTTATCAGCCCCAGCATTTT.

The chain uses TRBV7-2 and TRBJ2-1, with 8 positions matching TRBD2. CDR1 is SGHTA and CDR2 is FQGNSA in the germline V gene. The J segment lost 9 bases and the V segment lost 5 bases, leaving 18 bases of the junction unmatched. The CDR3 length is 17 residues. The CDR3, as DNA: TGTGCCAGCAGCCTCCGGGGGAGCGGGGGCCCCTTCGGTGAGCAGTTCTTC. The encoded protein is CASSLRGSGGPFGEQFF.

This clonotype was counted many times. The V call is TRBV7-2, the J call TRBJ1-5; D unclear. Trimming removed 3 bases from V and 6 bases from J, with 12 bases in between. Germline CDR1 SGHTA, CDR2 FQGNSA. The CDR3 contains 14 residues. CDR3 residues: CASSFEGAGQPQHF. The CDR3 nucleotides read TGTGCCAGCAGCTTTGAGGGCGCGGGTCAGCCCCAGCATTTT.

This clonotype qualifies as medium-sized (0.01 to 0.1%). The CDR3 sequence: CASSPEVAGDEQFF. The CDR3 nucleotides read TGTGCCAGCAGCCCCGAGGTAGCGGGGGATGAGCAGTTCTTC. V is TRBV4-2 and J is TRBJ2-1; 9 nucleotides align to TRBD2. The CDR3 spans 14 residues. V lost 4 bases, J lost 8 bases, and 6 bases stayed unmatched. Germline lookup yields CDR1 LGHNA and CDR2 YNFKEQ.

The table lists this clonotype with many counts. This chain joins TRBV6-6 and TRBJ2-3; D unresolved. CDR1 is MNHNY and CDR2 is SVGAGI in the germline V gene (reference sequence). V lost 2 bases and J 2 bases, leaving 8 bases between the germline ends. This CDR3 has 14 residues. CDR3 nucleotides: TGTGCCAGCAGTTACATCTACGACACAGATACGCAGTATTTT. As protein: CASSYIYDTDTQYF.

This clonotype has a count of ten or more. The chain is built from TRBV4-1 and TRBJ2-1, with 11 bases matching TRBD2. CDR3 length equals 15 residues. The germline V gene has CDR1 MGHRA and CDR2 YSYEKL. V lost 4 bases and J lost 7; bases outside the gene matches: 6. The CDR3 loop reads CASSPRLAGPNEQFF. DNA of the CDR3: TGCGCCAGCAGCCCCCGACTAGCGGGGCCGAATGAGCAGTTCTTC.

This clonotype has at least ten counts. V gene TRBV7-3 combines with J gene TRBJ1-1; D ambiguous. The CDR3 covers 13 residues. Germline loops: CDR1 SGHTA, CDR2 FQGTGA. The V gene lost 4 bases and the J gene lost 5 bases, with 11 bases spanning the gap. CDR3 sequence (DNA): TGTGCCAGCAGCTCCTCTAGGGAGACTGAAGCTTTCTTT. This gives the protein CASSSSRETEAFF.